The 24 T cell receptor beta chains below all came from one sample that was sequenced in a study of cytomegalovirus exposure and HLA in healthy donors. PCR amplification relied on 60 Vbeta primers (plus 13 Jbeta primers). Produced via immunoSEQ multiplex PCR; TCRdb's table is partial and in-frame only. The sample lists fewer than 200,000 clones, more than 75% occurring once. Sequenced input: PBMCs. The receptors were sampled from a woman in her 30s in good health and CMV-seropositive.

The chain combines TRBV7-2 with TRBJ2-1, with TRBD1 matching over 8 bases. Germline-derived CDR1 and CDR2 are SGHTA and FQGNSA. V was pared by 1 base and J by 9 bases, with 5 bases of the junction left unmatched. The CDR3 has 14 residues. CDR3 residues: CASSLDTQGGEQFF. The DNA of the CDR3 is TGTGCCAGCAGCTTAGATACACAGGGGGGTGAGCAGTTCTTC.

The gene calls are TRBV6-5 and TRBJ2-1; D remains ambiguous. The CDR3 totals 14 residues. Looked up from germline, CDR1 is MNHEY and CDR2 is SVGAGI. V shed 4 bases and J shed 1 base, with 8 bases lying between them. CDR3 bases: TGTGCCAGCAGTTCCGCCAGATCCTACAATGAGCAGTTCTTC. Translating gives CASSSARSYNEQFF.

The gene calls are TRBV13 and TRBJ2-7; D is unresolved. The CDR3 has 13 amino acids. Trimming cost V 2 bases and J 1 base, with 6 bases left between them. CDR1 is PRHDT, CDR2 FYEKMQ, per germline (reference sequence). The CDR3 is CASSLPGSYEQYF. In nucleotides, the CDR3 is TGTGCCAGCAGCTTACCCGGGTCCTACGAGCAGTACTTC.

There are a few counts of this clone. CDR3 region: CASRGGGWDTEAFF. DNA for the CDR3: TGTGCCAGCAGGGGAGGGGGTTGGGACACTGAAGCTTTCTTT. This chain uses TRBV28 with TRBJ1-1, with a tentative D call TRBD1 (6 bases). The length of the CDR3 is 14 residues. V was clipped by 6 bases and J by 3 bases, with 14 bases between them. Per germline, CDR1 MDHEN and CDR2 SYDVKM.

J is TRBJ1-1 and V is TRBV7-2; 8 nucleotides line up with TRBD1. J lost 4 bases, V lost 5 bases, and 6 bases had no gene match. The length of the CDR3 is 14 residues. Germline assignment: CDR1 SGHTA and CDR2 FQGNSA. CDR3 coding DNA: TGTGCCAGCAGCCCTCAGACAGGGGTCACTGAAGCTTTCTTT. It encodes CASSPQTGVTEAFF.

The chain uses TRBV15 and TRBJ2-7; unclear D gene. In germline, CDR1 is LNHNV, CDR2 YYDKDF (reference sequence). This CDR3 region has 14 residues. The V gene lost 0 bases and the J gene lost 0 bases, with 6 bases spanning the gap. CDR3 in DNA: TGTGCCACCAGCAGAGAAACGGTCTCCTACGAGCAGTACTTC. This codes for CATSRETVSYEQYF.

In this sample, this clone turned up a few times. This chain connects TRBV11-2 to TRBJ1-4, with 7 nucleotides matching TRBD1. Unmatched junction bases numbered 11, after V lost 5 bases and J lost 8 bases. CDR1 and CDR2 from the germline V gene are SGHAT and FQNNGV. The length of the CDR3 is 15 residues. The CDR3 loop reads CASSRHDREEEKLFF. CDR3 sequence (DNA): TGTGCCAGCAGCCGACACGACAGGGAGGAGGAAAAACTGTTTTTT.

The chain's CDR3 is CASSLGTREYNSPLHF. For the CDR3, the DNA is TGCGCCAGCAGCTTGGGCACCCGAGAGTATAATTCACCCCTCCACTTT. V is TRBV5-1 and J is TRBJ1-6; D uncertain. This CDR3 is built from 16 residues. V was shortened by 0 bases and J by 4 bases, with 11 bases between the two germline ends. Per germline, CDR1 SGHRS and CDR2 YFSETQ.

V gene TRBV5-1 combines with J gene TRBJ1-4, with a possible D match to TRBD1 (5 bases). CDR1 and CDR2 (germline): SGHRS, YFSETQ. Trimming took off 7 bases at V and 0 bases at J, with 16 bases between the two ends. CDR3 length: 16 amino acids. CDR3 DNA: TGCGCCAGCCGGGGGGGACCGGCAGCAACTAATGAAAAACTGTTTTTT. Amino acid sequence: CASRGGPAATNEKLFF.

The chain employs TRBV19 and TRBJ2-5; D not certain. The V and J ends lost 9 bases and 1 base respectively, with 12 bases between them. Germline V lookup: CDR1 LNHDA, CDR2 SQIVND (reference sequence). The length of the CDR3 is 13 residues. For the CDR3, the DNA is TGTGCCAGCTCCACATTGCCCCAAGAGACCCAGTACTTC. This sequence encodes CASSTLPQETQYF.

The chain uses TRBV11-2 and TRBJ1-1; tentatively, D is TRBD1 (6 bases). The CDR3 length is 14 residues. Germline V gene sequence: CDR1 SGHAT, CDR2 FQNNGV. Trimming cost V 1 base and J 2 bases, with 8 bases left between them. The CDR3 loop reads CASSLAGGNTEAFF. The CDR3 nucleotides read TGTGCCAGCAGCTTAGCTGGGGGCAACACTGAAGCTTTCTTT.

J is TRBJ2-7 and V is TRBV28; TRBD2 agrees at 16 bases. The CDR3 contains 19 residues. V lost 6 bases, J lost 4 bases, and 15 bases stayed unmatched. The V gene's germline CDR1 is MDHEN and CDR2 SYDVKM. The CDR3 loop reads CASRGTSGRARGGRYEQYF. CDR3 sequence (DNA): TGTGCCAGCAGGGGGACTAGCGGGAGGGCCCGGGGTGGGAGGTACGAGCAGTACTTC.

The chain couples TRBV7-8 to TRBJ2-3; 9 positions agree with TRBD2. Germline V gene data show CDR1 as SGHVS and CDR2 as FQNEAQ. Trimming took 1 base from V and 0 from J; bases not matched to a gene: 11. The CDR3 contains 19 residues. CDR3 region: CASSLVDLAGSTSTDTQYF. Written as DNA, the CDR3 is TGTGCCAGCAGCTTAGTTGATCTAGCGGGGTCAACTAGCACAGATACGCAGTATTTT.

This clone appeared once. The V and J genes are TRBV19 and TRBJ2-5, with 8 bases identical to TRBD2. Judging by the DNA end, TRBJ2-7 fits better; the J call may be wrong. Germline values: CDR1 LNHDA, CDR2 SQIVND (reference sequence). CDR3 length: 15 amino acids. The CDR3 reads CASQLSGGRGYEQYF. CDR3 DNA: TGTGCCAGCCAGTTAAGCGGGGGCCGGGGATACGAGCAGTACTTC.

The rearrangement links TRBV2 to TRBJ2-1; tentative D call: TRBD1 (7 bases). The length of the CDR3 is 14 residues. Germline V gene lookup returns CDR1 SNHLY and CDR2 FYNNEI. V was trimmed by 6 bases and J by 9 bases, leaving 18 bases between them. The CDR3 loop reads CASSRTKGAGEQFF. The DNA of the CDR3 is TGTGCCAGCAGCCGGACTAAGGGGGCTGGTGAGCAGTTCTTC.

The genes are TRBV7-2 and TRBJ2-7; D is perhaps TRBD2 (5 bases). The germline gives CDR1 SGHTA, CDR2 FQGNSA. Trimming stripped 5 bases from V and 3 bases from J, with 14 bases between. The CDR3 runs to 14 residues. The CDR3: CASSPRGRYYEQYF. The CDR3 nucleotides are TGTGCCAGCAGCCCCCGAGGGCGCTACTACGAGCAGTACTTC.

The chain is built from TRBV14 and TRBJ2-5, with D perhaps TRBD2 (6 bases). From germline, CDR1 is SGHDN and CDR2 FVKESK. The CDR3 extends over 15 amino acids. V lost 0 bases and J lost 1, with 9 bases in between. The DNA for the CDR3 is TGTGCCAGCAGCCAAGATTGGAGGGCCCAAGAGACCCAGTACTTC. This translates into CASSQDWRAQETQYF.

This clone has more than one count but fewer than ten. The CDR3 protein is CASSLWLGQGSNQPQHF. CDR3 DNA sequence: TGTGCCAGCAGTTTATGGTTGGGGCAGGGTAGCAATCAGCCCCAGCATTTT. The rearrangement joins TRBV28 to TRBJ1-5; tentative D call: TRBD1 (5 bases). CDR1 MDHEN and CDR2 SYDVKM come from the germline V gene. This CDR3 comprises 17 residues. V was pared by 0 bases and J by 0 bases, with 12 bases between.

This clone has just a few counts. The genes are TRBV5-4 and TRBJ1-4; 9 nucleotides align to TRBD1. Germline V CDR1 and CDR2: SGHNT, YYREEE (reference sequence). J was trimmed by 7 bases and V by 9 bases; bases with no gene match: 10. This CDR3 contains 14 residues. CDR3 sequence reads: CATSIQGASEKLFF. DNA of the CDR3: TGTGCCACCTCTATACAGGGGGCGAGTGAAAAACTGTTTTTT.

This sequence joins TRBV5-1 and TRBJ2-7, with a possible D match to TRBD2 (6 bases). Trimming took 0 bases from V and 0 from J, leaving 7 bases between them. Per the germline V gene, CDR1 is SGHRS and CDR2 is YFSETQ. CDR3 length: 14 amino acids. The CDR3 nucleotides read TGCGCCAGCAGCTTGGATAGCGGCTCCTACGAGCAGTACTTC. Its protein product is CASSLDSGSYEQYF.

This clone was picked up a small number of times. This chain links TRBV27 with TRBJ2-7, with TRBD2 as a possible D gene (6 bases). CDR1 is MNHEY and CDR2 is SMNVEV in the germline V gene (reference sequence). This CDR3 is 15 amino acids long. Trimming removed 5 bases at V and 7 bases at J, with 21 bases between. The CDR3 region is CASSPSGLYLGEQYF. CDR3 nucleotides: TGTGCCAGCAGTCCCTCCGGACTATACCTGGGGGAGCAGTACTTC.

This chain connects TRBV29-1 to TRBJ1-1, with a possible D match to TRBD1 (5 bases). The CDR3 extends over 15 amino acids. The germline gives CDR1 SQVTM, CDR2 ANQGSEA. V was cut by 6 bases and J by 2 bases, with 19 bases left in between. The CDR3 is CSVAVGGGLNTEAFF. CDR3 nucleotides: TGCAGCGTCGCCGTCGGGGGAGGACTTAACACTGAAGCTTTCTTT.

The gene calls are TRBV7-9 and TRBJ2-7; TRBD2 might be the D (7 bases). Trimming took 5 bases from V and 2 from J, leaving 19 bases between them. This CDR3 spans 16 amino acids. Per germline, CDR1 SEHNR and CDR2 FQNEAQ (reference sequence). CDR3 DNA sequence: TGTGCCAGCAGCCCGTCCTGGGCGGGGGCTGCCTACGAGCAGTACTTC. Protein sequence: CASSPSWAGAAYEQYF.

This clone has a single count. The gene calls are TRBV7-9 and TRBJ2-5; D gene unclear. The V end lost 6 bases, the J end lost 3 bases, and 5 bases lay between the germline ends. The CDR3 totals 11 residues. The germline CDR1 and CDR2 sequences are SEHNR and FQNEAQ (reference sequence). The CDR3 nucleotides are TGTGCCAGCAGTATAAAAGAGACCCAGTACTTC. It codes for CASSIKETQYF.